A single sample gave rise to the 27 T cell receptor beta chains below, sequenced in a study of shared clonotypes between healthy human individuals. Measured with immunoSEQ multiplex PCR; TCRdb has only the in-frame clones, and not every one. The data contain under 1,100,000 clones, roughly 80% of them singletons. Sequencing was carried out using memory CD4+ T cells sorted from blood. Regarding subset: CD45RA-negative fraction. The receptors originated from a man in his late teens or twenties in good health.

About this clone: Additional DNA sequences in this sample encode the identical CDR3. This sequence joins TRBV4-1 and TRBJ2-2, with D perhaps TRBD2 (6 bases). CDR1 is MGHRA, CDR2 YSYEKL, per germline. There are 16 residues in the CDR3. Trimming removed 1 base from V and 1 base from J, with 10 bases in between. The CDR3 region has the DNA TGCGCCAGCAGCCAAGTTCTAGCGATGAACACCGGGGAGCTGTTTTTT. It translates to CASSQVLAMNTGELFF.

This clone has only a few counts. The rearrangement joins TRBV7-2 to TRBJ2-2, with D perhaps matching TRBD2 (6 bases). The CDR3 extends over 15 amino acids. Trimming pared 5 bases from V and 6 bases from J, leaving 16 bases between. In germline, CDR1 is SGHTA, CDR2 FQGNSA. CDR3 protein: CASSPRLGLAGELFF. Written as DNA, the CDR3 is TGTGCCAGCAGCCCCAGACTAGGTCTGGCCGGGGAGCTGTTTTTT.

This chain uses TRBV18 with TRBJ2-5, with 7 positions matching TRBD1. Trimming took 6 bases from V and 3 from J; bases not matched to a gene: 13. There are 16 residues in the CDR3. The germline gives CDR1 KGHSH, CDR2 LQKENI. CDR3 amino acids: CASSTLTGTAKETQYF. The CDR3 region has the DNA TGTGCCAGCTCCACCTTAACCGGGACAGCTAAAGAGACCCAGTACTTC.

The sample holds a few counts of this clone. V gene TRBV10-3 combines with J gene TRBJ2-2, with D unresolved. From germline, CDR1 is ENHRY and CDR2 SYGVKD. This CDR3 has 11 amino acids. Trimming pared 5 bases from V and 5 bases from J, leaving 3 bases between. As DNA, the CDR3 is TGTGCCATCAGTCTAACCGGGGAGCTGTTTTTT. Translating it yields CAISLTGELFF.

This chain uses TRBV5-1 with TRBJ2-7; 14 nucleotides match TRBD2. CDR3 length equals 16 residues. From germline, CDR1 is SGHRS and CDR2 YFSETQ. V shed 6 bases, J shed 7 bases, and the junction held 12 bases outside the gene matches. This CDR3 reads CASTPGLAGVFYEQYF. For the CDR3, the DNA is TGCGCCAGCACTCCGGGACTAGCGGGAGTCTTTTATGAGCAGTACTTC.

The J gene is TRBJ1-1, the V gene TRBV5-1; possible D gene TRBD1, 5 bases. The CDR3 spans 13 residues. Looked up from germline, CDR1 is SGHRS and CDR2 is YFSETQ. Trimming cost V 7 bases and J 5 bases, with 15 bases left between them. In DNA, the CDR3 is TGCGCCAGCGGGTCGACAGATCTAACTGAAGCTTTCTTT. It codes for CASGSTDLTEAFF.

This chain uses TRBV21-1 with TRBJ1-2. TRBV21-1 is reported as a pseudogene. CDR3 length: 13 residues. CDR3 loop: CASSMEGNYGYTF. In DNA form, the CDR3 reads TGTGCCAGCAGCATGGAAGGGAATTATGGCTACACCTTC.

This clone was observed many times. The CDR3 DNA is TGTGCCAGCAGCACATCCGGGACAGGGTATGGAGATACGCAGTATTTT. This encodes CASSTSGTGYGDTQYF. The chain combines TRBV5-4 with TRBJ2-3, with 9 positions matching TRBD1. This CDR3 has 16 amino acids. The trim removed 4 bases at V and 5 bases at J, leaving 11 bases unmatched. CDR1 SGHNT and CDR2 YYREEE come from the germline V gene (reference sequence).

The V call is TRBV5-1, the J call TRBJ1-1, with 8 bases aligning to TRBD1. From germline, CDR1 is SGHRS and CDR2 YFSETQ. The length of the CDR3 is 15 residues. V lost 0 bases to trimming and J lost 11 bases; unmatched junction nucleotides: 12. The CDR3 is CASSLDGDRRETAFF. In nucleotides, the CDR3 is TGCGCCAGCAGCTTGGATGGGGACAGGAGGGAGACGGCTTTCTTT.

Turning to this clone: This sample also contains other DNA sequences that code for the same CDR3. The chain recombines TRBV9 with TRBJ2-7; 7 bases map to TRBD1. V lost 0 bases to trimming and J lost 4 bases; unmatched junction nucleotides: 1. This CDR3 spans 13 amino acids. CDR1 is SGDLS, CDR2 YYNGEE, per germline. DNA for the CDR3: TGTGCCAGCAGCGTAGAGGGGGCGTACGAGCAGTACTTC. This translates into CASSVEGAYEQYF.

The genes are TRBV5-1 and TRBJ2-3; possible D gene TRBD1, 6 bases. V was shortened by 0 bases and J by 3 bases, with 14 bases between the two germline ends. Germline loops: CDR1 SGHRS, CDR2 YFSETQ. The CDR3 runs to 16 residues. The CDR3 DNA reads TGCGCCAGCAGCTTGGGGGCAGGGGACATAACAGATACGCAGTATTTT. Translated: CASSLGAGDITDTQYF.

The chain has TRBV12-5 and TRBJ2-3, with a weak D call TRBD2 (7 bases). V lost 5 bases, J lost 3 bases, and 15 bases lay in between. The CDR3 totals 15 residues. Germline CDR1 and CDR2: LGHNT and FRNRAP. CDR3 DNA sequence: TGTGCTAGTGGTAAAGGGGGAGGGGGGACAGATACGCAGTATTTT. As protein: CASGKGGGGTDTQYF.

This clone was recorded once. The CDR3 nucleotides read TGTGCCAGCAAGACAGAAAGCTCTGGGGCCAACGTCCTGACTTTC. It yields the protein CASKTESSGANVLTF. The chain uses TRBV9 and TRBJ2-6; tentative D call: TRBD1 (5 bases). CDR1 is SGDLS and CDR2 is YYNGEE in the germline V gene. V lost 6 bases and J lost 0, with 10 bases in between. This CDR3 is built from 15 residues.

The chain couples TRBV5-1 to TRBJ2-1; TRBD2 agrees at 8 bases. V was pared by 0 bases and J by 3 bases, with 5 bases of the junction left unmatched. CDR3 length: 16 residues. Germline loops: CDR1 SGHRS, CDR2 YFSETQ. CDR3 in amino acids: CASSLEPAGVYNEQFF. The CDR3 DNA is TGCGCCAGCAGCTTGGAACCAGCGGGGGTCTACAATGAGCAGTTCTTC.

J is TRBJ2-2 and V is TRBV12-5, with 11 bases that match TRBD2. J lost 5 bases, V lost 0 bases, and 8 bases had no gene match. The CDR3 sequence is 18 residues long. Germline loops: CDR1 LGHNT, CDR2 FRNRAP. CDR3 DNA: TGTGCTAGTGGTTTGGTAATTAGCGGGAGGGCCCCAACCGGGGAGCTGTTTTTT. Its translation is CASGLVISGRAPTGELFF.

About this clone itself: Other DNA sequences in this sample translate to the same CDR3. This chain joins TRBV7-2 and TRBJ1-5; TRBD1 aligns across 8 bases. V gave up 5 bases and J gave up 6 bases; unmatched junction bases: 3. The CDR3 is 13 residues long. From germline, CDR1 is SGHTA and CDR2 FQGNSA. CDR3 in amino acids: CASSLDRGQPQHF. The CDR3 nucleotides read TGTGCCAGCAGCCTAGACAGGGGTCAGCCCCAGCATTTT.

The sample holds one count of this clone. This chain connects TRBV10-3 to TRBJ2-1, with 9 bases fitting TRBD1. V lost 6 bases, J lost 4 bases, and 7 bases stayed unmatched. The germline V gene encodes CDR1 ENHRY and CDR2 SYGVKD. This CDR3 spans 15 amino acids. The CDR3 protein is CAISLGQGNYNEQFF. The DNA of the CDR3 is TGTGCCATCAGCCTCGGACAGGGGAATTACAATGAGCAGTTCTTC.

This clone was observed once. The genes are TRBV10-2 and TRBJ2-2; a possible D gene is TRBD2 (6 bases). Trimming shortened V by 3 bases and J by 5 bases, and 16 bases separated the two germline ends. This CDR3 spans 16 amino acids. From germline, CDR1 is WSHSY and CDR2 SAAADI. The CDR3 spells CASSDTIGTPTGELFF. The CDR3 region has the DNA TGCGCCAGCAGTGACACTATCGGGACTCCAACCGGGGAGCTGTTTTTT.

The chain couples TRBV11-3 to TRBJ1-1; 7 nucleotides align to TRBD1. Germline V CDR1 and CDR2: SGHNT, YENEEA. CDR3 size: 14 residues. V dropped 4 bases and J dropped 4; count of bases not matched to a gene: 6. CDR3 DNA: TGTGCCAGCAGCTATGGTGGACAGGCCACTGAAGCTTTCTTT. Translating gives CASSYGGQATEAFF.

The J gene is TRBJ1-5, the V gene TRBV6-5, with TRBD1 as a possible D gene (5 bases). The CDR3 has 14 residues. Deletions cut 4 bases from V and 7 bases from J, with 14 bases between. Germline-derived CDR1 and CDR2 are MNHEY and SVGAGI. This CDR3 reads CASSLSGSRQPQHF. The CDR3 DNA is TGTGCCAGCAGTTTGTCAGGGAGCCGGCAGCCCCAGCATTTT.

The chain uses TRBV13 and TRBJ2-3, with D hard to call. CDR3 size: 15 residues. Per germline, CDR1 PRHDT and CDR2 FYEKMQ (reference sequence). The V gene lost 6 bases and the J gene lost 1 base, with 14 bases spanning the gap. The CDR3 here is CASRSLAEGTDTQYF. In nucleotides, the CDR3 is TGTGCCAGCAGGTCTCTTGCGGAAGGCACAGATACGCAGTATTTT.

The chain is built from TRBV6-5 and TRBJ1-6, with unresolved D. This CDR3 is 15 amino acids long. The germline V and J ends were trimmed by 2 bases and 5 bases, with 10 bases remaining between them. Germline loops: CDR1 MNHEY, CDR2 SVGAGI. CDR3 residues: CASSYGQADNSPLHF. DNA for the CDR3: TGTGCCAGCAGTTACGGGCAGGCCGATAATTCACCCCTCCACTTT.

The chain joins TRBV11-2 to TRBJ2-2; D might be TRBD2 (5 bases). V lost 5 bases and J 7 bases, leaving 11 bases between the germline ends. The CDR3 contains 13 residues. The germline gives CDR1 SGHAT, CDR2 FQNNGV. The CDR3: CASSQDLSGELFF. The CDR3 bases are TGTGCCAGCAGCCAGGACTTAAGCGGGGAGCTGTTTTTT.

This chain joins TRBV11-2 and TRBJ1-2, with D tentatively TRBD1 (6 bases). This CDR3 has 15 residues. Trimming shortened V by 5 bases and J by 4 bases, and 17 bases separated the two germline ends. Germline V gene lookup returns CDR1 SGHAT and CDR2 FQNNGV. As DNA, the CDR3 is TGTGCCAGCAGCCAACTCGCTGACAGGCCCTATGGCTACACCTTC. Translating it yields CASSQLADRPYGYTF.

The chain joins TRBV5-5 to TRBJ2-5; D is undetermined. The germline CDR1 and CDR2 sequences are SGHKS and YYEKEE (reference sequence). This CDR3 region has 14 residues. V lost 2 bases, J lost 4 bases, and 12 bases lay in between. The CDR3 protein is CASSFNGLGETQYF. CDR3 nucleotide sequence: TGTGCCAGCAGCTTTAATGGCCTGGGAGAGACCCAGTACTTC.

For this clone: A far larger clone is a single base away, which makes a read error likely. This chain uses TRBV25-1 with TRBJ1-1, with D hard to call. The length of the CDR3 is 11 residues. With 6 bases removed from V and 0 bases from J, the gap between germline ends came to 2 bases. Germline V lookup: CDR1 MGHDK, CDR2 SYGVNS. This CDR3 reads CASSVNTEAFF. CDR3 DNA sequence: TGTGCCAGCAGCGTGAACACTGAAGCTTTCTTT.

This clone turned up a few times. This specimen includes other DNA sequences encoding the same CDR3. The chain employs TRBV7-2 and TRBJ2-3; tentatively, D is TRBD1 (6 bases). Germline assignment: CDR1 SGHTA and CDR2 FQGNSA. Trimming stripped 2 bases from V and 6 bases from J, with 9 bases between. This CDR3 comprises 13 residues. DNA of the CDR3: TGTGCCAGCAGCTTAATTAGGGGGGATACGCAGTATTTT. This gives the protein CASSLIRGDTQYF.